Each of the 6 T cell receptor beta chains below was sequenced from the same sample in a study of shared clonotypes between healthy human individuals. The assay was immunoSEQ multiplex PCR, and TCRdb's table has in-frame clones only and misses some. The sample consists of 450,000 to 500,000 clones, around 80% of them appearing once. The sequenced sample consisted of PBMCs. The receptors were gathered from a middle-aged woman in good health. Some clones in this sample may be carry-over from other donors' samples.

This clone was counted only a few times. V gene TRBV21-1 combines with J gene TRBJ2-5; whether TRBD2, the table's D call, matches the DNA was not checked. TRBV21-1 is marked as a pseudogene. The CDR3 covers 18 residues. CDR3 nucleotides: TGTGCCAGCAGCAGGCCCCACGGGACTAGCGGGGACGGGGAGACCCAGTACTTC. This encodes CASSRPHGTSGDGETQYF.

This chain joins TRBV6-5 and TRBJ2-2; D gene uncertain. CDR3 length: 13 amino acids. Per germline, CDR1 MNHEY and CDR2 SVGAGI. The ends were cut back, 6 bases at V and 4 bases at J, with 9 bases in the middle. CDR3 sequence reads: CASSSPSTGELFF. The CDR3 DNA follows: TGTGCCAGCAGCTCGCCCAGCACCGGGGAGCTGTTTTTT.

The V and J genes are TRBV7-3 and TRBJ2-1; tentatively, D is TRBD1 or TRBD2 (5 bases each). The CDR3 has 16 residues. V was clipped by 4 bases and J by 9 bases, with 22 bases between them. Germline assignment: CDR1 SGHTA and CDR2 FQGTGA. The CDR3 is CASSSTPPGPDREQFF. CDR3 sequence (DNA): TGTGCCAGCAGCTCAACCCCTCCGGGACCCGATCGTGAGCAGTTCTTC.

The V call is TRBV25-1, the J call TRBJ2-1; D not resolved. Per germline, CDR1 MGHDK and CDR2 SYGVNS. The length of the CDR3 is 14 residues. Trimming took off 3 bases at V and 2 bases at J, with 8 bases between the two ends. The CDR3 protein is CASSDTQAYNEQFF. The CDR3 nucleotides read TGTGCCAGCAGTGACACCCAAGCCTACAATGAGCAGTTCTTC.

This clone has only one observation. This chain uses TRBV6-6 with TRBJ2-7; perhaps TRBD1 as D (7 bases). There are 14 residues in the CDR3. The V end was cut by 6 bases, the J end by 6 bases, with 18 bases between. In germline, CDR1 is MNHNY, CDR2 SVGAGI (reference sequence). DNA for the CDR3: TGTGCCAGCAGCCAGGAGGGGACAGTCGTCGAGCAGTACTTC. It codes for CASSQEGTVVEQYF.

The chain couples TRBV5-1 to TRBJ2-7; no firm D call. The CDR3 is made up of 14 amino acids. Germline V CDR1 and CDR2: SGHRS, YFSETQ. Trimming stripped 0 bases from V and 3 bases from J, with 10 bases between. CDR3 in DNA: TGCGCCAGCAGCTTGGCTCCTCAGTACTACGAGCAGTACTTC. Its translation is CASSLAPQYYEQYF. Based on the CDR3 plus reference TRBV5-1 and TRBJ2-7, the full variable domain is KAGVTQTPRYLIKTRGQQVTLSCSPISGHRSVSWYQQTPGQGLQFLFEYFSETQRNKGNFPGRFSGRQFSNSRSEMNVSTLELGDSALYLCASSLAPQYYEQYFGPGTRLTVT.